A single T cell receptor (beta chain) is shown here with its context. The donors, all healthy, were Caucasians living in Russia, aged roughly 6 to 95. PCR was performed a second time for roughly 7 to 12 cycles using a sample-barcoded 5' primer and a J-beta primer mix. Each cDNA molecule carried a tag from a template-switch adaptor that contained 12 random nucleotides. TCRdb passed the 5' RACE reads through MiXCR, listing each CDR3 protein once. This sample carries about 1.5 million distinct CDR3 sequences, 35% to 45% of them seen once, and the ten largest clones take approximately 4.1%. Germline CDR1 is DFQATT and CDR2 is SNEGSKA (reference sequence). Losses at the gene ends were 4 bases for V and 4 bases for J; bases not matched to a gene: 9. This CDR3 has 14 amino acids. The data stem from a study of blood T cells in healthy people across ages.

The rearrangement joins TRBV20-1 to TRBJ1-2; 7 bases agree with TRBD1. The sequence came from a young woman in good health. The specimen sequenced was blood. For the CDR3, the DNA is TGCAGTGCTACCAAGACAGGGCCGCGCTATGGCTACACCTTC. Protein sequence: CSATKTGPRYGYTF.